The rows below give T cell receptor beta chains drawn from one sample of a study of early T cells in non-severe SARS-CoV-2 infection. TCRdb used MiXCR to reprocess the 5' RACE reads, holding one entry per CDR3 protein. The repertoire has roughly 100,000 distinct CDR3 sequences, approximately 14% of them found once; the top ten carry around 5.8%. The specimen sequenced was whole blood. These receptors all stem from an adult who was a healthcare worker with PCR-confirmed SARS-CoV-2 infection or an uninfected control (not recorded which). The CDR3 runs from the conserved cysteine through the conserved F or W. The D gene is left open where the match is weak. The size field is filled for only some rows; it gives once, few, many or a size class.

>TRBJ2-3|TRBV6-5|NA|many
TGTGCCAGCAGACGGACAGACAGCACAGATACGCAGTATTTT
CASRRTDSTDTQYF
>TRBJ1-2|TRBV27|TRBD1|NA
TGTGCCAGCAGCGTGGACAGGGCCAACTATGGCTACACCTTC
CASSVDRANYGYTF
>TRBJ2-7|TRBV7-9|NA|NA
TGTGCCAGCAGCTTAGTTGGGTCCAACACTCGATCCTACGAGCAGTACTTC
CASSLVGSNTRSYEQYF
>TRBJ2-7|TRBV7-6|NA|NA
TGTGCCAGCAGCCCCATATGGCAGAAAAGCTCCTACGAGCAGTACTTC
CASSPIWQKSSYEQYF
>TRBJ1-5|TRBV6-2/TRBV6-3|NA|NA
TGTGCCAGCAGTACCTGGAAGGGAGAGAGCAATCAGCCCCAGCATTTT
CASSTWKGESNQPQHF
>TRBJ2-7|TRBV10-3|NA|NA
TGTGCCATCAGTGAGGATCTCTGGCCCTACGAGCAGTACTTC
CAISEDLWPYEQYF
>TRBJ1-5|TRBV3-1|NA|many
TGTGCCAGCAGCCAGGTAGCCCTAGGGCCCCAGCATTTT
CASSQVALGPQHF
>TRBJ1-1|TRBV10-2|TRBD1|NA
TGCGCCAGCCATACAGGGGATGAAGCTTTCTTT
CASHTGDEAFF
>TRBJ2-2|TRBV20-1|NA|few
TGCAGTGCTAGAAGCCAGAATACCGGGGAGCTGTTTTTT
CSARSQNTGELFF
>TRBJ2-1|TRBV19|TRBD2|NA
TGTGCCAGTAGTATAGTGGCTAGCGGGGGTCATGAGCAGTTCTTC
CASSIVASGGHEQFF
>TRBJ2-3|TRBV14|NA|NA
TGTGCCAGCAGCCAGAGCCTAGACATTTATACGCAGTATTTT
CASSQSLDIYTQYF